The present entry profiles one T cell receptor beta chain with its context. This sample stems from a study of blood T cell repertoires in COVID-19. Across the study: The United States, Italy and Spain supplied acute and convalescent COVID-19 samples. PBMCs, B-cell-depleted T cells, or T cells were the source of the cDNA or gDNA that made up the material.

Per germline, CDR1 MDHEN and CDR2 SYDVKM. The V and J ends lost 6 bases and 1 base respectively, with 15 bases between them. The CDR3 spans 15 residues. How the authors handled the data: Amplification of reference gene primers provided the estimated nucleated cell counts. The assay was immunoSEQ multiplex PCR, and TCRdb's table has in-frame clones only and misses some. V and J calls and clone size are as listed in that table; D and trimming were resolved from the DNA. The data hold about 160,000 clones, with roughly 90% observed a single time. During active infection, Seattle patients enrolled and were then monitored through disease.

The receptor was isolated from a man aged 30 to 39 with COVID-19, enrolled during active disease. The J gene is TRBJ2-5, the V gene TRBV28; D gene ambiguous. Sequencing was carried out using peripheral blood. Written as DNA, the CDR3 is TGTGCCAGCAGCCCCCAATCCGCGCTCCAAGAGACCCAGTACTTC. Protein product: CASSPQSALQETQYF.